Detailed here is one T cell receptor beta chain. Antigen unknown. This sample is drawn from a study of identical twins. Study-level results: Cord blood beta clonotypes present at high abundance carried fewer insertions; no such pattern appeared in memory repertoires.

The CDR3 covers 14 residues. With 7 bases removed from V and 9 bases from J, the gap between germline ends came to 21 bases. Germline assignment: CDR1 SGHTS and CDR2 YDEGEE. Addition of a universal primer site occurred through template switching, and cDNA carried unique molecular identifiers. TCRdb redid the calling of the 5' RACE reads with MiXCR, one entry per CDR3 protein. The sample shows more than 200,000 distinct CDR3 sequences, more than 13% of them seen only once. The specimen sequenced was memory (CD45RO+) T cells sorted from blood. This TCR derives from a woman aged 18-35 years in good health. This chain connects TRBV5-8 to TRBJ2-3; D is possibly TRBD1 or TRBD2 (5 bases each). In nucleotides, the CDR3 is TGTGCCAGCGGCTCTGGGGACCTCTGTCAAACGCAGTATTTT. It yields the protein CASGSGDLCQTQYF.